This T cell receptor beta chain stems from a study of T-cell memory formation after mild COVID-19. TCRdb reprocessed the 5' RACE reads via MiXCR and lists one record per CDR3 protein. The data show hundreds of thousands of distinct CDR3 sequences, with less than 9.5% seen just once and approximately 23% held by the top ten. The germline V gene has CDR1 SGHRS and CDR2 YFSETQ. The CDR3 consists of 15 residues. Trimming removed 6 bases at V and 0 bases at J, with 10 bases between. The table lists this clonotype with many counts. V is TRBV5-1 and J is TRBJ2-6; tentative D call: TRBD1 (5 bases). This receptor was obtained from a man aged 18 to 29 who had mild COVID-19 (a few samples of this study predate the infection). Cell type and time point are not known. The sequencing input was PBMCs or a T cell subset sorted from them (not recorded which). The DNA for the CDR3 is TGCGCCAGCACCGCAGGGCCCTCTGGGGCCAACGTCCTGACTTTC. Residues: CASTAGPSGANVLTF.